One and the same sample provided the 18 T cell receptor beta chains below, sequenced in a study of blood T cells in healthy people across ages. Using a J-beta primer mix together with a sample-barcoded 5' primer, a second PCR was run for roughly 7 to 11 cycles. TCRdb re-analysed the 5' RACE reads in MiXCR, keeping a single row per CDR3 protein. In the table there are about 1.8 million distinct CDR3 sequences, around half of which are singletons. The sample comprised blood. These receptors were obtained from a woman between 40 and 55 years old in good health.

This clonotype was counted between two and nine times. The V and J genes are TRBV7-3 and TRBJ2-1, with 9 bases fitting TRBD1. Germline V gene lookup returns CDR1 SGHTA and CDR2 FQGTGA. J lost 6 bases, V lost 1 base, and 1 base had no gene match. The CDR3 spans 14 residues. CDR3 in DNA: TGTGCCAGCAGCTTAAACAGGGGGCTCAATGAGCAGTTCTTC. The encoded protein is CASSLNRGLNEQFF.

The V and J genes are TRBV29-1 and TRBJ1-1; a possible D gene is TRBD1 (5 bases). V lost 3 bases and J 0 bases, leaving 11 bases between the germline ends. The CDR3 contains 14 residues. The germline gives CDR1 SQVTM, CDR2 ANQGSEA. CDR3 in DNA: TGCAGCGTTGATACGAGGGACCTGAACACTGAAGCTTTCTTT. It codes for CSVDTRDLNTEAFF.

This clonotype was seen more than once but under ten times. The rearrangement uses TRBV20-1 and TRBJ2-1; TRBD1 is a possible D gene (5 bases). V shed 2 bases and J shed 6 bases, with 11 bases lying between them. CDR1 is DFQATT and CDR2 is SNEGSKA in the germline V gene (reference sequence). The CDR3 has 13 residues. The CDR3 DNA sequence: TGCAGTGCTAGACCGACAGTCGTCAATGAGCAGTTCTTC. Its protein is CSARPTVVNEQFF.

This clonotype was seen a handful of times. This chain links TRBV9 with TRBJ1-1; D uncertain. Germline values: CDR1 SGDLS, CDR2 YYNGEE. The CDR3 length is 13 residues. V was pared by 2 bases and J by 1 base, with 6 bases between. CDR3 in amino acids: CASSVLWNTEAFF. The CDR3 DNA reads as TGTGCCAGCAGCGTTCTGTGGAACACTGAAGCTTTCTTT. Supplemented by reference TRBV9 and TRBJ1-1, the full variable domain reads DSGVTQTPKHLITATGQRVTLRCSPRSGDLSVYWYQQSLDQGLQFLIQYYNGEERAKGNILERFSAQQFPDLHSELNLSSLELGDSALYFCASSVLWNTEAFFGQGTRLTVV.

V and J are TRBV12-3 or TRBV12-4 and TRBJ1-5, with D unclear. CDR3 length: 14 residues. Trimming stripped 8 bases from V and 1 base from J, with 12 bases between. In DNA, the CDR3 is TGTGCCAGCGCAAGACACCCAAGCAATCAGCCCCAGCATTTT. Translation: CASARHPSNQPQHF.

Points on this clonotype: A much larger clone differs from this one at a single base, so this may be a read error. The chain links TRBV7-2 to TRBJ2-6; TRBD1 matches at 7 bases. The CDR3 totals 16 residues. Germline CDR1 SGHTA, CDR2 FQGNSA. CDR3 DNA: TGTGCCAGCAGGGGACCGACAGGGTCTGGGGCCGACGTCCTGACTTTC. This translates into CASRGPTGSGADVLTF.

The chain is built from TRBV2 and TRBJ2-5, with unresolved D. With the DNA end fitting TRBJ2-7 better, the J assignment may be wrong. CDR3 length: 13 amino acids. Germline V gene data show CDR1 as SNHLY and CDR2 as FYNNEI. CDR3 region: CASLGQPPGEQYF. Here the CDR3 DNA reads TGTGCCAGCCTCGGGCAACCACCGGGCGAGCAGTACTTC.

The chain has TRBV25-1 and TRBJ1-6; 8 nucleotides align to TRBD1. Unmatched junction bases numbered 5, after V lost 6 bases and J lost 7 bases. This CDR3 spans 14 amino acids. Germline V gene data show CDR1 as MGHDK and CDR2 as SYGVNS. CDR3 DNA sequence: TGTGCCAGCAGCACCGGGACAGGAAATTCACCCCTCCACTTT. Its translation: CASSTGTGNSPLHF.

There are a few counts of this clonotype. The chain joins TRBV7-9 to TRBJ1-5, with 7 bases lining up with TRBD1. The germline V gene encodes CDR1 SEHNR and CDR2 FQNEAQ (reference sequence). The trim removed 5 bases at V and 4 bases at J, leaving 2 bases unmatched. The CDR3 is made up of 13 amino acids. The CDR3 here is CASSRRGNQPQHF. DNA for the CDR3: TGTGCCAGCAGCCGCAGGGGGAATCAGCCCCAGCATTTT.

This clonotype was observed many times. The gene calls are TRBV21-1 and TRBJ1-1; TRBD1, the D gene given by the table, was not confirmed from the DNA. TRBV21-1 is described as a pseudogene. This CDR3 has 13 residues. This CDR3 reads CANDRGGNTEAFF. CDR3 bases: TGTGCCAATGACAGGGGAGGGAACACTGAAGCTTTCTTT.

This clonotype was seen only a few times. The V and J genes are TRBV12-3 or TRBV12-4 and TRBJ2-5, with D possibly matching TRBD2 (7 bases). Between the trimmed V and J ends, which lost 6 bases and 5 bases, there was a span of 22 bases. The CDR3 runs 16 residues. This CDR3 reads CASSQNRGGPWETQYF. The CDR3 DNA sequence: TGTGCCAGCAGCCAGAATAGGGGGGGGCCGTGGGAGACCCAGTACTTC.

The chain links TRBV20-1 to TRBJ2-5, with D tentatively TRBD2 (6 bases). Trimming removed 5 bases from V and 6 bases from J, with 16 bases in between. Germline CDR1 and CDR2: DFQATT and SNEGSKA (reference sequence). The CDR3 is 13 residues long. The CDR3 here is CSASTGEVKTQYF. In DNA, the CDR3 is TGCAGTGCTTCAACGGGGGAAGTGAAGACCCAGTACTTC.

This clonotype came up a few times. The chain recombines TRBV12-3 or TRBV12-4 with TRBJ1-2; 7 bases are shared with TRBD1. The CDR3 is 14 amino acids. V lost 6 bases and J lost 3; bases outside the gene matches: 7. CDR3 loop: CASSRDSNDYGYTF. The CDR3 DNA is TGTGCCAGCAGCCGGGACAGCAATGACTATGGCTACACCTTC.

V usage is TRBV6-6 and J usage is TRBJ2-1; D is unclear. Germline V gene data show CDR1 as MNHNY and CDR2 as SVGAGI (reference sequence). The CDR3 has 15 residues. V gave up 0 bases and J gave up 5 bases, with 11 bases separating them. The DNA for the CDR3 is TGTGCCAGCAGTTACTCGATTAATCTGGACAATGAGCAGTTCTTC. Translated, it gives CASSYSINLDNEQFF.

A few counts support this clonotype. The chain is built from TRBV20-1 and TRBJ2-6; 8 bases fit TRBD1. This CDR3 has 18 amino acids. The V and J ends lost 0 bases and 2 bases, in that order; junction bases with no gene match: 9. CDR1 is DFQATT and CDR2 is SNEGSKA in the germline V gene (reference sequence). CDR3 DNA: TGCAGTGCTAGAGATGGTCAGGGGGCGAAAACTGGGGCCAACGTCCTGACTTTC. Amino acids: CSARDGQGAKTGANVLTF.

This clonotype was counted only a few times. V gene TRBV4-3 combines with J gene TRBJ2-4; perhaps TRBD2 as D (5 bases). Germline CDR1 LGHNA, CDR2 YSLEER. The CDR3 sequence is 17 residues long. Trimming shortened V by 0 bases and J by 3 bases, and 15 bases separated the two germline ends. The CDR3 bases are TGCGCCAGCAGCCAAGAGGGTCAAGAAGCGGTCAAAAACATTCAGTACTTC. It encodes CASSQEGQEAVKNIQYF.

This sequence joins TRBV18 and TRBJ2-7, with unresolved D. Germline V gene lookup returns CDR1 KGHSH and CDR2 LQKENI. The CDR3 has 14 amino acids. Trimming took off 4 bases at V and 3 bases at J, with 13 bases between the two ends. The CDR3 here is CASSRDLHFYEQYF. DNA for the CDR3: TGTGCCAGCTCACGCGACCTCCATTTCTACGAGCAGTACTTC.

The chain couples TRBV6-5 to TRBJ2-7; TRBD1 matches at 7 bases. This CDR3 has 18 amino acids. J gave up 1 base and V 4 bases, and 16 bases lay outside the gene matches. Looked up from germline, CDR1 is MNHEY and CDR2 is SVGAGI. CDR3 region: CASSFAITGAIRSYEQYF. The CDR3 coding sequence is TGTGCCAGCAGTTTCGCCATCACAGGGGCCATTCGTTCCTACGAGCAGTACTTC.